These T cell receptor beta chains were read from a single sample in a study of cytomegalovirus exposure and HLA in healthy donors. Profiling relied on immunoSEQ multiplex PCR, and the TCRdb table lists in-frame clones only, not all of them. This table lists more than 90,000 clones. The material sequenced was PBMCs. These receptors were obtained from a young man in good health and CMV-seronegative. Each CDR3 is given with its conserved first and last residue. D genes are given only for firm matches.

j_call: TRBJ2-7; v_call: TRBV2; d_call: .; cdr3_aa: CASSEAPGVAYEQYF; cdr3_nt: TGTGCCAGCAGTGAGGCGCCGGGAGTCGCCTACGAGCAGTACTTC
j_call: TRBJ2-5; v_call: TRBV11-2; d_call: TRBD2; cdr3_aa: CASSFLLGRGSSETQYF; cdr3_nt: TGTGCCAGCAGCTTCCTTCTCGGGAGGGGGTCCTCAGAGACCCAGTACTTC
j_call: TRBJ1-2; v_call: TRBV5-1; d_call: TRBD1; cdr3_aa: CASSWGQGYGYTF; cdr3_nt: TGCGCCAGCAGCTGGGGACAGGGATATGGCTACACCTTC
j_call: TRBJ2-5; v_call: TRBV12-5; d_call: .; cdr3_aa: CASGLVREETQYF; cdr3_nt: TGTGCTAGTGGTTTGGTCCGAGAAGAGACCCAGTACTTC
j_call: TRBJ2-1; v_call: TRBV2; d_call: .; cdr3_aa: CASTGGSYNEQFF; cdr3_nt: TGTGCCAGCACAGGTGGCTCCTACAATGAGCAGTTCTTC
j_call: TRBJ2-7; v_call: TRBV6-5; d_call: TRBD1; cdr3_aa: CASSLGTGGKYEQYF; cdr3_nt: TGTGCCAGCAGCCTCGGGACAGGGGGGAAATACGAGCAGTACTTC
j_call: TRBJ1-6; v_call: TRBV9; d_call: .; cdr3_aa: CASSVTGSSYNSPLHF; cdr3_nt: TGTGCCAGCAGCGTGACCGGGAGCTCCTATAATTCACCCCTCCACTTT
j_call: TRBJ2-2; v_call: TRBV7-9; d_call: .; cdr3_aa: CASSPYWRARIENTGELFF; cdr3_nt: TGTGCCAGCAGCCCCTACTGGCGGGCTCGAATTGAGAACACCGGGGAGCTGTTTTTT
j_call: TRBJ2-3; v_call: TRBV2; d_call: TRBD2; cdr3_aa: CASRDTSLAGGQMRADTQYF; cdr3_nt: TGTGCCAGCAGGGATACATCCCTAGCGGGGGGGCAAATGAGAGCAGATACGCAGTATTTT
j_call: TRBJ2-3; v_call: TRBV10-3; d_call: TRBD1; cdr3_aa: CAISAATGITDTQYF; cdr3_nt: TGTGCCATCAGCGCTGCGACAGGGATCACAGATACGCAGTATTTT
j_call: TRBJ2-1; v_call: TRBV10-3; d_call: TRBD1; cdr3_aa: CATGKDRGKDEQFF; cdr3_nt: TGTGCCACCGGGAAGGACAGGGGGAAAGATGAGCAGTTCTTC
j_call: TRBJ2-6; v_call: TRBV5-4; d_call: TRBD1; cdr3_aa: CASSAGTGVSGANVLTF; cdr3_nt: TGTGCCAGCAGCGCCGGGACAGGGGTCTCTGGGGCCAACGTCCTGACTTTC
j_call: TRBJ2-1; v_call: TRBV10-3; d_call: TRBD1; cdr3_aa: CAINDDRGRSYNEQFF; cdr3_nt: TGTGCCATCAACGACGACAGGGGCAGGTCCTACAATGAGCAGTTCTTC
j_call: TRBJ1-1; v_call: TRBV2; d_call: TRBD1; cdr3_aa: CASSYYRGSVIYTEAFF; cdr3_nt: TGTGCCAGCAGTTATTACAGGGGATCGGTTATATACACTGAAGCTTTCTTT
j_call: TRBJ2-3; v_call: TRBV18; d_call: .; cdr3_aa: CASSPPLAGLTQYF; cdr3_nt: TGTGCCAGCTCACCACCCCTTGCAGGACTAACGCAGTATTTT
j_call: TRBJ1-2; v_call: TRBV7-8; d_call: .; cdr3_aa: CASSSFRGANYGYTF; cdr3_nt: TGTGCCAGCAGCTCGTTCAGGGGCGCTAACTATGGCTACACCTTC
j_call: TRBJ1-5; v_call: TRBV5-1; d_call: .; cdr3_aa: CASSLGGYVNQPQHF; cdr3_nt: TGCGCCAGCAGCTTAGGGGGATACGTCAATCAGCCCCAGCATTTT
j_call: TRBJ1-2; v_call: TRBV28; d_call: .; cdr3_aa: CASSPGGVENYGYTF; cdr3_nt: TGTGCCAGCAGTCCCGGGGGGGTAGAGAACTATGGCTACACCTTC
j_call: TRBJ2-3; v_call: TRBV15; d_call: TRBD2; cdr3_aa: CATSSQRGSDTQYF; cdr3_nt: TGTGCCACCAGCAGCCAGCGGGGGTCCGATACGCAGTATTTT
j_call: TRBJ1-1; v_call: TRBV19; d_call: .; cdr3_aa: CASSIGGMNTEAFF; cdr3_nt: TGTGCCAGTAGTATTGGCGGAATGAACACTGAAGCTTTCTTT
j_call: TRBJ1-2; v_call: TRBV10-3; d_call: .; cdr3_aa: CAISDPPAVYGYTF; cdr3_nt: TGTGCCATCAGTGATCCCCCGGCGGTGTATGGCTACACCTTC
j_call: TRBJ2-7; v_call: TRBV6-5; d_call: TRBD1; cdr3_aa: CASADRGPYEQYF; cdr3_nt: TGTGCCTCCGCCGACAGGGGCCCCTACGAGCAGTACTTC
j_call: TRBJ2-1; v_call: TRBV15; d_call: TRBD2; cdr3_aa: CATSRRTSGEHEQFF; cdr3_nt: TGTGCCACCAGCAGAAGGACTAGCGGGGAGCATGAGCAGTTCTTC
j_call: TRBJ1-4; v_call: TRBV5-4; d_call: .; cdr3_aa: CASSPSQGATNEKLFF; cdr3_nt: TGTGCCAGCAGCCCGAGTCAAGGAGCAACTAATGAAAAACTGTTTTTT
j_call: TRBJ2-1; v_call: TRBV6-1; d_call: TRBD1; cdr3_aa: CASSRQGYGEQFF; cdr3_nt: TGTGCCAGCAGTCGACAGGGGTACGGTGAGCAGTTCTTC
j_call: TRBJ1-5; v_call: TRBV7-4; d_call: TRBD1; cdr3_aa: CASSWDRRANQPQHF; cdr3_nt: TGTGCCAGCAGTTGGGACAGGCGGGCCAATCAGCCCCAGCATTTT
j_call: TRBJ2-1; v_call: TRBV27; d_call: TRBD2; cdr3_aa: CATQRGGSYNEQFF; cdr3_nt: TGTGCCACCCAGCGGGGCGGCTCCTACAATGAGCAGTTCTTC
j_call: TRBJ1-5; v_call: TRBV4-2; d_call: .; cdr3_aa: CASSQDTYSNQPQHF; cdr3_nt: TGTGCCAGCAGCCAAGATACCTATAGCAATCAGCCCCAGCATTTT
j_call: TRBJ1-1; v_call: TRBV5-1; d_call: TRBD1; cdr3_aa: CASSSKGQPLNSNMNTEAFF; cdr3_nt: TGCGCCAGCAGCTCGAAGGGACAGCCCCTGAACTCGAACATGAACACTGAAGCTTTCTTT
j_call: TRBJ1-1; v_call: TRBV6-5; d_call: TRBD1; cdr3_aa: CASSYPGTGNTEAFF; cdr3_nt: TGTGCCAGCAGTTACCCCGGGACAGGGAACACTGAAGCTTTCTTT
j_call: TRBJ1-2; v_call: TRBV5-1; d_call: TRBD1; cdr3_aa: CASSETGKQGGYTF; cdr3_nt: TGCGCCAGCAGCGAGACAGGGAAGCAAGGAGGCTACACCTTC
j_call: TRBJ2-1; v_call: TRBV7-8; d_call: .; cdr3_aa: CASSLAGIYYNEQFF; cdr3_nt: TGTGCCAGCAGCTTAGCCGGGATCTATTACAATGAGCAGTTCTTC
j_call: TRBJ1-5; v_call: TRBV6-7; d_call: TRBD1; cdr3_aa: CASSDQGQAEGQPQHF; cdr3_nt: TGTGCCAGCAGTGACCAAGGACAGGCCGAGGGGCAGCCCCAGCATTTT